These T cell receptor beta chains were read from a single sample in a study of cytomegalovirus exposure and HLA in healthy donors. The protocol was immunoSEQ multiplex PCR, while the TCRdb copy is restricted to in-frame clones and leaves out a portion. The sample shows some 98,000 clones, roughly 87% of them seen only once. Sequences were obtained from PBMCs. Every receptor here comes from a man younger than 35 in good health and CMV-seropositive. Each CDR3 is given with its conserved first and last residue. A D gene is named only where the DNA matches it firmly. Clone sizes are given selectively: once, few, many, or a class where the clone is expanded.

D gene | J gene | V gene | clone size | CDR3 DNA | CDR3 protein
. | TRBJ1-2 | TRBV29-1 | . | TGCAGCGTTGCTGTCCCCTATGGCTACACCTTC | CSVAVPYGYTF
. | TRBJ2-1 | TRBV5-4 | once | TGTGCCAGCAGCAGTCGGAGTCGGGGGGCGCGGAATGAGCAGTTCTTC | CASSSRSRGARNEQFF
TRBD1 | TRBJ2-5 | TRBV6-5 | . | TGTGCCAGCAGTTACTCCGGGACAGGGACGGAGACCCAGTACTTC | CASSYSGTGTETQYF
. | TRBJ1-4 | TRBV2 | . | TGTGCCAGTCAGGGAGGTGGAGAAAAACTGTTTTTT | CASQGGGEKLFF
TRBD2 | TRBJ2-1 | TRBV11-3 | . | TGTGCCAGCAGCTCAGGACGAATCGGGACTAACGATGAGCAGTTCTTC | CASSSGRIGTNDEQFF
TRBD2 | TRBJ2-5 | TRBV19 | . | TGTGCCAGTAGTATAGGGGGGACTAGCGGGGACCAAGAGACCCAGTACTTC | CASSIGGTSGDQETQYF
. | TRBJ2-7 | TRBV29-1 | . | TGCAGCGTTGAGGCAGGGGCGGTCTACGAGCAGTACTTC | CSVEAGAVYEQYF
TRBD2 | TRBJ2-1 | TRBV9 | . | TGTGCCAGCAGCGTGTCGTGGGAGGGCCGTGAGCAGTTCTTC | CASSVSWEGREQFF
TRBD1 | TRBJ1-5 | TRBV27 | . | TGTGCCAGCAGCCCGGGACAGGGGGTAATTCAGCCCCAGCATTTT | CASSPGQGVIQPQHF
. | TRBJ2-5 | TRBV21-1 | . | TGTGCCAGCAGCCGACAGGGGTTTCTGGAGACCCAGTACTTC | CASSRQGFLETQYF
TRBD2 | TRBJ2-1 | TRBV6-1 | . | TGTGCCAGCAGTCCCCGGACTAGCGGGAGGTATGAGCAGTTCTTC | CASSPRTSGRYEQFF
TRBD1 | TRBJ2-7 | TRBV4-3 | few | TGCGCCAGCAGCGAACAGGCCGGGACAGGGGGCGGAGAGCAGTACTTC | CASSEQAGTGGGEQYF
. | TRBJ2-2 | TRBV29-1 | few | TGCATCACGACTAGTTATACCGGGGAGCTGTTTTTT | CITTSYTGELFF
TRBD1 | TRBJ2-5 | TRBV7-2 | once | TGTGCCAGCAGCTCACCCTACGGACAGGTCCAAGAGACCCAGTACTTC | CASSSPYGQVQETQYF
. | TRBJ2-3 | TRBV10-3 | . | TGTGCCGCGACGGACCCGCGGGGCCCAGATACGCAGTATTTT | CAATDPRGPDTQYF
. | TRBJ2-7 | TRBV11-3 | . | TGTGCCAGCAGCCCACCTGAGAGGGATTACGAGCAGTACTTC | CASSPPERDYEQYF
. | TRBJ2-3 | TRBV5-1 | . | TGCGCCAGCAGCTTGGACGGTAGCACAGATACGCAGTATTTT | CASSLDGSTDTQYF
. | TRBJ2-2 | TRBV6-1 | . | TGTGCCAGCAGTGAAGGAGTATACGGGGACACCGGGGAGCTGTTTTTT | CASSEGVYGDTGELFF
TRBD2 | TRBJ2-1 | TRBV5-1 | . | TGCGCCAGCAGCCCGGAGCGGGGTCAGTCTTACAATGAGCAGTTCTTC | CASSPERGQSYNEQFF
TRBD1 | TRBJ1-1 | TRBV10-3 | . | TGTGCCATCAGTGAATATGGGACAGGACTAATGAACACTGAAGCTTTCTTT | CAISEYGTGLMNTEAFF
TRBD2 | TRBJ2-2 | TRBV5-4 | . | TGTGCCAGCAGCTTCGGGACTAGCGGGGTGACCGGGGAGCTGTTTTTT | CASSFGTSGVTGELFF
. | TRBJ2-5 | TRBV4-3 | . | TGCGCCAGCAGCCAAGAGTTCCGGGGCCAAGAGACCCAGTACTTC | CASSQEFRGQETQYF